This T cell receptor beta chain appears in the sequencing data of a study of T-cell reconstitution after alpha-beta-depleted transplantation in children (dated by TCRdb to the mid-2010s). Background on the whole study: Using TCR repertoire profiling, the study followed T-cell immune reconstitution in a quantitative way in children after TCRalphabeta/CD19-depleted allogeneic hematopoietic cell transplantation.

The germline V gene encodes CDR1 DFQATT and CDR2 SNEGSKA (reference sequence). The CDR3 numbers 15 residues from cysteine through phenylalanine. Just the 45-base CDR3 DNA is kept, in frame starting at base 1. V ends up 3 bases short and J 2 bases short, with an unmatched junction base count of 6. This clonotype has only a few counts. The clone's antigen remains unknown. No base qualities exist here, and no much larger clone lies one base off it. The library was obtained by PCR. Sequencer: Illumina HiSeq 2500. Molecular barcoding was employed in the preparation of TCR libraries, with unique molecular identifiers being used to normalize TCRbeta repertoire quantification. TCRdb cleaned the public reads at Q25 with fastp, built clones with MiXCR and kept in-frame beta chains. Every CDR3 protein is listed once, alongside the most common genes and DNA of its rows. For this sample the table gives 200,000 to 250,000 distinct CDR3 sequences, of which roughly a quarter were detected only once. About 4.8% of the sample rests with the top ten.

Taken with the paper, the label for treatment or condition translates to: allogeneic hematopoietic cell transplantation with graft depleted of TCRalphabeta T cells and CD19 B cells. TCRalphabeta/CD19-depleted allogeneic hematopoietic cell grafts were given to the transplant recipients, all of whom were children. Study-wide findings and limitations: In some patients, high TCRbeta diversity at day 60 was attributed to recipient T cells and intrathymic progenitors that had survived conditioning. Apparently early alphabetaT-cell count recovery about two months after transplant reportedly relied on only several hundred rapidly expanded clones derived from non-depleted graft cells. The frequencies of hyperexpanded clones fell over the following months, and after one year, T-cell counts and TCRbeta diversity were mostly attributed to newly produced T cells.

This sample comprised PBMCs, mostly from graft donor cells, obtained 360 days after TCRalphabeta/CD19-depleted stem cell transplant. The V gene is TRBV20-1 and the J gene is TRBJ2-3, with 9 central nucleotides matching TRBD2. The receptor was isolated from a female patient aged 2-10 years who had a stem cell transplant for congenital amegakaryocytic thrombocytopenia, so the T cells may come from the graft donor. The CDR3: CSARLAGGLTDTQYF. The DNA sequence reads TGCAGTGCTAGGCTTGCGGGGGGGCTCACAGATACGCAGTATTTT.